Listed below are T cell receptor beta chains from one sample, sequenced in a study of blood T cell repertoires in COVID-19. Produced via immunoSEQ multiplex PCR; TCRdb's table is partial and in-frame only. The data contain about 20,000 clones, about 85% of them singletons. The specimen was peripheral blood. The receptors derive from a human donor with active COVID-19. The donor label of this sample is uncertain. Each CDR3 is given with its conserved first and last residue. D genes are given only for firm matches. Rows may omit the clone size; those that give it use once, few, many or a size class.

v_call	clone_size	j_call	d_call	cdr3_aa	cdr3_nt
TRBV5-1	NA	TRBJ2-2	NA	CASSSERRGTGELFF	TGCGCCAGCAGCTCCGAAAGGCGCGGAACCGGGGAGCTGTTTTTT
TRBV6-5	NA	TRBJ1-1	NA	CASSYFAGRNTEAFF	TGTGCCAGCAGTTACTTTGCGGGACGGAACACTGAAGCTTTCTTT
TRBV4-3	NA	TRBJ2-7	NA	CASSQNRGGSYEQYF	TGCGCCAGCAGCCAGAACAGGGGAGGCTCCTACGAGCAGTACTTC
TRBV7-2	NA	TRBJ2-7	NA	CASSRDRYYEQYF	TGTGCCAGCAGTAGAGACAGATACTACGAGCAGTACTTC
TRBV14	NA	TRBJ1-2	TRBD1	CASSQANRGYGYTF	TGTGCCAGCAGCCAGGCGAACAGGGGCTATGGCTACACCTTC
TRBV29-1	NA	TRBJ1-1	TRBD1	CSVAQGLNTEAFF	TGCAGCGTTGCACAGGGGCTGAACACTGAAGCTTTCTTT
TRBV7-8	NA	TRBJ2-7	NA	CASSLIERGGEQYF	TGTGCCAGCAGCTTAATCGAGCGAGGGGGAGAGCAGTACTTC
TRBV28	NA	TRBJ2-7	TRBD1	CASKGQGFYEQYF	TGTGCCAGCAAGGGACAGGGATTCTACGAGCAGTACTTC
TRBV28	NA	TRBJ2-3	TRBD2	CASSPPGGLTDTQYF	TGTGCCAGCAGTCCTCCGGGAGGACTCACAGATACGCAGTATTTT
TRBV3-1/TRBV3-2	NA	TRBJ2-3	NA	CASSSTGGGPDTQYF	TGTGCCAGCAGCTCAACAGGGGGGGGCCCAGATACGCAGTATTTT
TRBV11-2	NA	TRBJ2-7	NA	CASSLAPRVNAWSGYF	TGTGCCAGCAGCTTAGCCCCTCGTGTCAACGCCTGGTCGGGGTACTTC
TRBV30	NA	TRBJ2-1	TRBD2	CAWSVGLVNYNEQFF	TGTGCCTGGAGTGTAGGACTAGTTAACTACAATGAGCAGTTCTTC
TRBV30	NA	TRBJ2-1	TRBD2	CAWSSGTSGYNEQFF	TGTGCCTGGAGTTCCGGGACTAGCGGGTACAATGAGCAGTTCTTC
TRBV7-9	medium-sized	TRBJ1-1	NA	CASSHTSLNTEAFF	TGTGCCAGCAGCCATACTAGTTTGAACACTGAAGCTTTCTTT
TRBV15	NA	TRBJ2-1	TRBD2	CATSRGSAGGRNEQFF	TGTGCCACCAGCAGAGGGAGCGCGGGAGGGAGGAATGAGCAGTTCTTC
TRBV6-2/TRBV6-3	few	TRBJ2-1	TRBD2	CASSPLSSGRAHEQFF	TGTGCCAGCAGTCCCCTCTCTAGCGGGAGGGCGCATGAGCAGTTCTTC
TRBV7-9	NA	TRBJ1-6	NA	CASSLSPNSPLHF	TGTGCCAGCAGCTTATCCCCGAATTCACCCCTCCACTTT
TRBV9	NA	TRBJ2-3	TRBD2	CASSVLPVAGRTDTQYF	TGTGCCAGCAGCGTCCTCCCCGTAGCGGGGCGCACAGATACGCAGTATTTT
TRBV4-2	NA	TRBJ2-1	TRBD2	CASSQRDAGGAYNEQFF	TGTGCCAGCAGCCAACGAGATGCGGGAGGGGCCTACAATGAGCAGTTCTTC
TRBV6-5	NA	TRBJ2-7	NA	CASGSSYEQYF	TGTGCCAGCGGGAGCTCCTACGAGCAGTACTTC
TRBV12-3/TRBV12-4	NA	TRBJ2-2	NA	CASSSDIGELFF	TGTGCCAGCAGTTCAGACATCGGGGAGCTGTTTTTT
TRBV18	once	TRBJ2-5	TRBD2	CASSDGTSGGGETQYF	TGTGCCAGCTCAGACGGGACTAGCGGGGGAGGAGAGACCCAGTACTTC
TRBV5-1	NA	TRBJ1-1	NA	CASSLAVSQSMNTEAFF	TGCGCCAGCAGCTTGGCCGTGTCACAGTCCATGAACACTGAAGCTTTCTTT
TRBV28	NA	TRBJ2-2	TRBD2	CASSSGGANTGELFF	TGTGCCAGCAGTTCGGGGGGGGCGAACACCGGGGAGCTGTTTTTT